The sequence of this T cell receptor (beta chain) was determined in a study of early T cells in non-severe SARS-CoV-2 infection. About the study: The study sequenced bulk RNA from unsorted whole blood, with chains unpaired.

Unique molecular identifiers were attached to individual cDNA molecules. TCRdb re-derived calls from the 5' RACE reads in MiXCR, one entry per CDR3 protein. Of about 66,000 distinct CDR3 sequences in the sample, 18% were seen once. Trimming pared 8 bases from V and 2 bases from J, leaving 21 bases between. Germline CDR1 and CDR2: LGHNA and YSLEER. The CDR3 is 16 residues long. The sequencing used whole blood, collected at baseline. This TCR derives from an adult who was a healthcare worker with PCR-confirmed SARS-CoV-2 infection or an uninfected control (not recorded which). The V gene is TRBV4-3, the J gene TRBJ1-1; D may be TRBD1 (6 bases). In nucleotides, the CDR3 is TGCGCCAGCCGACCAGACCACAGGGCGGATAACACTGAAGCTTTCTTT. Its translation is CASRPDHRADNTEAFF.